This T cell receptor (beta chain) was captured in a study of shared clonotypes between healthy human individuals (dated by TCRdb to about 2020). About the study as a whole: A few men and two women, aged 18 to 49 years, made up the cohort. For each donor, CD4 naive and CD4 memory were each given three plates, CD8 naive was given two plates, and CD8 memory was given one plate. To estimate repertoire size and how much clonotypes are shared between individuals, the study performed deep sequencing of blood TCR repertoires from 4 to 6 healthy adults. To increase sequencing depth and limit assay-specific biases, TCR repertoire library preparation and sequencing were carried out by different laboratories using diverse techniques. Per donor, leukapheresis produced somewhere between about 0.9 and 9.5 billion PBMCs. General study outcomes and caveats: Based on pairwise subsampling, the degree of clonotype sharing among donors was expected to be affected by sequencing depth. Compared with non-shared clonotypes, clonotypes shared by all four sorted-subset donors had higher generation probabilities. When several donors were compared, the shared fraction of clonotypes was roughly 4.8% for naive CD4, over 3% for naive CD8, 2.3% for memory CD4, and about 0.36% for memory CD8. Rarefaction of sorted-subset datasets indicated incomplete sequencing despite the large sequencing depth. The small number of donors limited the genetic and exposure-history diversity represented. Naive subsets generally had larger estimated clonotype richness than memory subsets. Sampling was restricted to blood, and TCR repertoires in tissue are likely to differ from TCR repertoires in blood.

At the junction V is shortened by 3 bases and J by 4 bases; bases outside the gene matches: 10. The cysteine opens and the phenylalanine closes a CDR3 of 16 amino acids. Only the CDR3 DNA stays, 48 bases, in frame from base 1. CDR1 and CDR2, looked up from the germline V gene, are SGHRS and YFSETQ. The donors were healthy, HIV-negative adults with no recently reported acute infections or vaccinations. Every donor was a Caucasian adult living in Nashville, Tennessee, USA. CD4+ T cells were enriched by magnetic negative selection, after which naive cells were positively selected on CD45RA and the negative fraction was taken as the memory subset. Blood was obtained by leukapheresis, after which PBMCs were separated by Ficoll-Histopaque density gradient centrifugation and cryopreserved in liquid nitrogen vapor phase. Analytical flow cytometry was used to check the purity and quantity of each magnetically sorted T cell population. Genomic DNA was isolated from each sorted fraction and quantified by UV absorbance on a Nanodrop 2000c.

Using the deep immunoSEQ assay, TCR CDR3 regions were amplified from genomic DNA by multiplex PCR. For each cell subset, the extracted genomic DNA was distributed evenly across all wells of several immunoSEQ 96-well plates, and each plate served as one replicate. For sorted subsets, each replicate PCR was loaded with approximately 190 ng genomic DNA, equivalent to some 31,000 T cell genomes. Purified libraries were measured with a Qubit 3.0 fluorometer, size-checked on a Bioanalyzer 2100, and measured again with the KAPA Library Quantification kit. Every immunoSEQ 96-well plate was sequenced on a dedicated single-read 150-cycle Illumina NextSeq 550 flow cell. For the original study's pipeline: Because only junctional sequences without quality scores were contained in the immunoSEQ output, filtering matching that applied to full-length reads could not be performed. Sequences were annotated with PyIR, a Python wrapper for IgBLAST v1.9, and V/J genes and CDR3 were assigned using IMGT germline references. Any read was removed if the V/J assignment was weak (E-value above 1e-6), the CDR3 was missing, or the read contained stop codons, out-of-frame junctions, or ambiguous translated residues. A V3J clonotype was defined by an identical inferred V gene, J gene, and CDR3 amino acid sequence. Percentage overlap between repertoires was computed as shared unique clonotypes divided by the size of the smaller repertoire. Repertoire richness was assessed with RTK rarefaction, the Chao1 estimator, and Recon v2.1 estimates of unobserved clonotypes. For all TCRbeta clonotypes obtained by the gDNA method from several donors, generation probabilities were computed with OLGA. TCRdb's version of the immuneACCESS table is confined to in-frame rearrangements and falls short of the full clone set. An unresolved V gene accounts for under half of the shortfall where checked; the remainder is of unknown origin. Clone size and the V and J calls come from that table; the DNA yielded D and trimming. The sample profile shows under 600,000 clones; 97% of them were found once. 0.057% of the sample is held by the ten biggest clonotypes.

As regards this clone: Its antigen is unknown. Base-call qualities are not available, and no considerably larger clone is one nucleotide away.

Sequenced input: naive CD4+ T cells sorted from blood. The cell subset or site label on this specimen signifies: CD45RA+ positively selected. The chain links TRBV5-1 with TRBJ2-5, with 9 junctional bases fitting TRBD1. The sequence derives from a woman in her 30s in good health. The CDR3 in this case is CASSSLPGTGLETQYF. Read as DNA, the sequence is TGCGCCAGCAGCTCACTACCCGGGACAGGGCTAGAGACCCAGTACTTC.